The clone carrying this TCR beta chain was counted ten times or more. Time point of the sample: newly diagnosed GD, antithyroid drugs for less than 3 months. From PBMCs, RNA was extracted and then used to make the TCR library. Both iRepertoire HTBI primers and Arm-PCR of CDR3 regions were used to build the TCR beta libraries. Via MiXCR, TCRdb re-called the multiplex PCR reads, giving one row per CDR3 protein. The data contain about 450,000 distinct CDR3 sequences, around 15% of them seen just once; the ten biggest clones take up roughly 15%. This specimen comes from a study of regulatory T cells in long-lasting Graves disease. The data also belong to a second study, concerning T cells in Graves' hyperthyroidism and ophthalmopathy. Per that study: It was uncontrolled infection, other autoimmune disease, pregnancy or lactation that excluded patients. Stable hyperthyroidism was told apart from ophthalmopathy by a model built on 13 V-J features.

The sequence was collected from a woman aged 45-65 years with Graves disease. Material: peripheral blood mononuclear cells (PBMCs), obtained at new diagnosis, from a patient treated with antithyroid drugs.

The CDR3 is CASNPRQGRNTEAFF. Written as DNA, the CDR3 is TGTGCCAGCAACCCCAGACAGGGGAGGAACACTGAAGCTTTCTTT. The J gene is TRBJ1-1, the V gene TRBV6-1, with 8 bases matching TRBD1. Germline CDR1 and CDR2: MNHNS and SASEGT. This CDR3 is 15 amino acids long. The junction had 8 bases not matched to a gene; V was cut back by 7 bases and J by 1 base.